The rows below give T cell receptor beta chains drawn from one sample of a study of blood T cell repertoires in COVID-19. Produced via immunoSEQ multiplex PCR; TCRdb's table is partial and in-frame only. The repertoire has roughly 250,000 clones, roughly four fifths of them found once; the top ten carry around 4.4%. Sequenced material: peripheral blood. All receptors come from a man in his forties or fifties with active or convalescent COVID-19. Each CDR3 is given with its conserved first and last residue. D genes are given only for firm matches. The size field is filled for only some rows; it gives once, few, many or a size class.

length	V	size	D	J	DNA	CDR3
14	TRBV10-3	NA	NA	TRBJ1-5	TGTGCCATCAGTGCTCAGGGGTTGGGTCAGCCCCAGCATTTT	CAISAQGLGQPQHF
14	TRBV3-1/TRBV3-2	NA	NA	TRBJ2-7	TGTGCCAGCAGCCCGTCGGGACAAACGGAAGAGCAGTACTTC	CASSPSGQTEEQYF
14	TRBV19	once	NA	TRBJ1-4	TGTGCCAGTAGGATTACAGGGCCACAGGAAAAACTGTTTTTT	CASRITGPQEKLFF
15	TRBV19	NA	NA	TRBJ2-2	TGTGCCAGTAGTCGCGGACAGAGCTACACCGGGGAGCTGTTTTTT	CASSRGQSYTGELFF
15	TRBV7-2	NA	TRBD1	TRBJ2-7	TGTGCCAGCAGCTCCCCGGACAGGAGGCAGAGGGAGCAGTACTTC	CASSSPDRRQREQYF
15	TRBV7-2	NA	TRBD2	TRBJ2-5	TGTGCCAGCAGCCAGCGGACTAGCGGGCAAGAGACCCAGTACTTC	CASSQRTSGQETQYF
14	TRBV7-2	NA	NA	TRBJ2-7	TGTGCCAGCAGCCCCTCCGGACAGCCCTACGAGCAGTACTTC	CASSPSGQPYEQYF
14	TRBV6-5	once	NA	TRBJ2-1	TGTGCCAGCAAGACACGTAGCTCCTACAATGAGCAGTTCTTC	CASKTRSSYNEQFF
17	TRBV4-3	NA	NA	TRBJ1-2	TGCGCCAGCAGCCAAGATTGGGGGGACCTGCACGGGCATGGCTACACCTTC	CASSQDWGDLHGHGYTF
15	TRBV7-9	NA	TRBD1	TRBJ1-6	TGTGCCAGCAGCTTAGCGACAGGGGGGGACTCACCCCTCCACTTT	CASSLATGGDSPLHF
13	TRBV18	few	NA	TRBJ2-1	TGTGCCAGCTCACCATTCCTAGACAATGAGCAGTTCTTC	CASSPFLDNEQFF
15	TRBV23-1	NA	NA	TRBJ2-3	TGCGCCAGCAGTCAATCCGGGACTTGCACAGATACGCAGTATTTT	CASSQSGTCTDTQYF
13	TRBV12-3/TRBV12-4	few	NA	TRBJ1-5	TGTGCCAGCAGTTTTAATAGCAATCAGCCCCAGCATTTT	CASSFNSNQPQHF
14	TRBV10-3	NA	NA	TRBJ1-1	TGTGCCATCAGCTCGGGACTGGGGAACACTGAAGCTTTCTTT	CAISSGLGNTEAFF
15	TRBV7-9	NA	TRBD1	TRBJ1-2	TGTGCCAGCAGCTTGGGACAGGACTTTTCGATGAGCTACACCTTC	CASSLGQDFSMSYTF
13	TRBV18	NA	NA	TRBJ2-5	TGTGCCAGCTCACCGGGGGGAGACGGGACCCAGTACTTC	CASSPGGDGTQYF
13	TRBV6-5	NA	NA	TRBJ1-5	TGTGCCAGCAGGTTGGGAGTTGATCAGCCCCAGCATTTT	CASRLGVDQPQHF
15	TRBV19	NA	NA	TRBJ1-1	TGTGCCAGTAGCACTGGGGGGGGTTTGGGGACTGAAGCTTTCTTT	CASSTGGGLGTEAFF
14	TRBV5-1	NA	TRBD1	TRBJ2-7	TGCGCCAGCAGCCTAGGACAGGCGGCGGGCGAGCAGTACTTC	CASSLGQAAGEQYF
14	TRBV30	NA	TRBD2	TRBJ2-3	TGTGCCTGGGGAACCGGACTAGCCGCAGATACGCAGTATTTT	CAWGTGLAADTQYF
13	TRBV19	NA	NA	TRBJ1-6	TGTGCCAGTAGTTTTTCGAGGAATTCACCCCTCCACTTT	CASSFSRNSPLHF
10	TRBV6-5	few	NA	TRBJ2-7	TGTGCCAGCAGTCTATACGAGCAGTACTTC	CASSLYEQYF
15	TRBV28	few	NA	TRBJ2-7	TGTGCCAGCATCCGTCCGGGGGGCTCCGCCTACGAGCAGTACTTC	CASIRPGGSAYEQYF
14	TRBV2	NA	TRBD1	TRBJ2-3	TGTGCCAGCGTCCGAGACAGGGGGGCAGATACGCAGTATTTT	CASVRDRGADTQYF
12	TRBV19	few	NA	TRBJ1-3	TGTGCCAGTACGTCCTCTGGAAACACCATATATTTT	CASTSSGNTIYF
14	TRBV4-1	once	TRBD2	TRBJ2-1	TGCGCCAGCAGACCCAGCGGGGGATACAATGAGCAGTTCTTC	CASRPSGGYNEQFF
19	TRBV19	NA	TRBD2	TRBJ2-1	TGTGCCAGTAGTATTGGGGCTAGCGGGGCCCTAGGCCCCTACAATGAGCAGTTCTTC	CASSIGASGALGPYNEQFF
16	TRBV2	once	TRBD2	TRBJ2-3	TGTGCCAGCAGCTATAGACTAGCGGGGGGAACAGATACGCAGTATTTT	CASSYRLAGGTDTQYF
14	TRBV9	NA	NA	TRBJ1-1	TGTGCCAGCAGCGTAGATCAGGGGCACACTGAAGCTTTCTTT	CASSVDQGHTEAFF
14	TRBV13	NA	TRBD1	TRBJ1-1	TGTGCCAGCAGATCCGGGACAGGGGTAACTGAAGCTTTCTTT	CASRSGTGVTEAFF
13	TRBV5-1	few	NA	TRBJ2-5	TGCGCCAGCAGCTTGGGGACGGGGGAGACCCAGTACTTC	CASSLGTGETQYF
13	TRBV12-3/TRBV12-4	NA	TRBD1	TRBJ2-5	TGTGCCAGCAGGACAGGGGGCTTAGAGACCCAGTACTTC	CASRTGGLETQYF
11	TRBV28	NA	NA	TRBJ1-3	TGTGCCAGCAGTGACAGGTACACCATATATTTT	CASSDRYTIYF
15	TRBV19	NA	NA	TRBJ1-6	TGTGCCAGTAGTCGGTCCGCCAGGGATAATTCACCCCTCCACTTT	CASSRSARDNSPLHF
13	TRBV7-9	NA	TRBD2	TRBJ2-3	TGTGCCAGCAGTTTACTAGCGGGAGATACGCAGTATTTT	CASSLLAGDTQYF
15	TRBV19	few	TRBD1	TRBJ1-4	TGTGCCAGTAGTTCAACGACAGGGGGCACAGAAAAACTGTTTTTT	CASSSTTGGTEKLFF
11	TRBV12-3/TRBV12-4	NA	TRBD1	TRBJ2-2	TGTGCCAGCAGGGACAGGTTAGGGCTGTTTTTT	CASRDRLGLFF
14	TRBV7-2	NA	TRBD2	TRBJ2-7	TGTGCCAGCAGGGCCCCTAGCGGGGGGGGCGAGCAGTACTTC	CASRAPSGGGEQYF
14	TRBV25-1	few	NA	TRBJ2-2	TGTGCCAGCACCCGGGAGGGGGCGGTCGGGGAGCTGTTTTTT	CASTREGAVGELFF
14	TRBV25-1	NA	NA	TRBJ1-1	TGTGCCAGCAGTGAATATTTTGCAGGGGCTGGAGCTTTCTTT	CASSEYFAGAGAFF
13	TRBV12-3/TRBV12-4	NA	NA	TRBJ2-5	TGTGCCAGCAGTTTGGGCAGCCAAGAGACCCAGTACTTC	CASSLGSQETQYF
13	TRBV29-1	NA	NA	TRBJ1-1	TGCAGCGTTGTCCACAGCCTAAACACTGAAGCTTTCTTT	CSVVHSLNTEAFF
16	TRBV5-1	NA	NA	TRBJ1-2	TGCGCCAGCAGCTTCGTTCAGGGGAAGTCTACCTATGGCTACACCTTC	CASSFVQGKSTYGYTF
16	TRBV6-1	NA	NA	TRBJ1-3	TGTGCCAGCAGTGAAGTTAGGAGGAGCTCTGGAAACACCATATATTTT	CASSEVRRSSGNTIYF
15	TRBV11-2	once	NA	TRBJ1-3	TGTGCCAGCAGCTTCCAATCCCACTCTGGAAACACCATATATTTT	CASSFQSHSGNTIYF
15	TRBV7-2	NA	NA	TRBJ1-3	TGTGCCAGCAGCTTAGCACCGGTTTACCAAAACACCATATATTTT	CASSLAPVYQNTIYF
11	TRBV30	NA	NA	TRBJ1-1	TGTGCCACCCACAGGAACACTGAAGCTTTCTTT	CATHRNTEAFF
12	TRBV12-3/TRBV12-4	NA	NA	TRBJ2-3	TGTGCCAGCAGTTTATTCGGTGATACGCAGTATTTT	CASSLFGDTQYF
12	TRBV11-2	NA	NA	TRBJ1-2	TGTGCCAGCAGCTTAGGGGGCTTTGGCTACACCTTC	CASSLGGFGYTF
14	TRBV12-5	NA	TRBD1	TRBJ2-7	TGTGCTAGTGGTTCCACAGGGGTCCCCTACGAGCAGTACTTC	CASGSTGVPYEQYF